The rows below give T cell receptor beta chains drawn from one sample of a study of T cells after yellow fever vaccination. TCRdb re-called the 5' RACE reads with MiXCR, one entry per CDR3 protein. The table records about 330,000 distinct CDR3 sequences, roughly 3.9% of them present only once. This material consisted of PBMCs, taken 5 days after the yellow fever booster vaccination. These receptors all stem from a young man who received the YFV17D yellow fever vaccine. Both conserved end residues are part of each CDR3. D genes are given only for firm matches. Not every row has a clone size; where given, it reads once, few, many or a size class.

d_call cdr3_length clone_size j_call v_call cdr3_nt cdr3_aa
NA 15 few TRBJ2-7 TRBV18 TGTGCCAGCTCACCACTAAGCGCGCAGGGGGGCGAGCAGTACTTC CASSPLSAQGGEQYF
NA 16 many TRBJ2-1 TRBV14 TGTGCCAGCAGCCAAGATACGGGGGATTGGTACAATGAGCAGTTCTTC CASSQDTGDWYNEQFF
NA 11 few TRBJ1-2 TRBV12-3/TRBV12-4 TGTGCCAGCAGTCGGCGTCGTGGCTACACCTTC CASSRRRGYTF
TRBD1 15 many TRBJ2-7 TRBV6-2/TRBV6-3 TGTGCCAGCAGTTACCAGGGGGAGAGCTCCTACGAGCAGTACTTC CASSYQGESSYEQYF
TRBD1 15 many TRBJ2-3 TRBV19 TGTGCCAGTAGTCCTCTCGACAGGGCCGGAGATACGCAGTATTTT CASSPLDRAGDTQYF
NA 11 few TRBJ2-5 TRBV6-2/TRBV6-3 TGTGCCAGCAGTTACTCTAGGACGGTGGACTTC CASSYSRTVDF
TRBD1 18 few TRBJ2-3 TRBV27 TGTGCCAGCAGTCCGCAAAGGCCGACAGGGCCTAGCACAGATACGCAGTATTTT CASSPQRPTGPSTDTQYF
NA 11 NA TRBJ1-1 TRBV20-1 TGCAGTGCTAGAGTGGCGGAGGGGGTTTTCTTT CSARVAEGVFF
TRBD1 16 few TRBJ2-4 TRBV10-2 TGCGCCAGCATGATAGGGGGCAAGCCCTATCAAAACATTCAGTACTTC CASMIGGKPYQNIQYF
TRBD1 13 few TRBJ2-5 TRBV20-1 TGCAGTGCGACGACAGGGGGGATTGGCGACCAGTACTTC CSATTGGIGDQYF
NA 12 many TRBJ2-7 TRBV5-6 TGTGCCAGCAGCGTCCTCTCCTACGAGCAGTACTTC CASSVLSYEQYF
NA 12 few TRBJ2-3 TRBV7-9 TGTGCCAGCAGCCGGGACTTCCCATCGCAGTATTTT CASSRDFPSQYF
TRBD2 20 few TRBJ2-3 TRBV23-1 TGCGCCAGCAGTCATGGACTAGCGGGGGAAGGGTCCACGAACACAGATACGCAGTATTTT CASSHGLAGEGSTNTDTQYF
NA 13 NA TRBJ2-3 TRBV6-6 TGTGCCAGCAGACCGGGGGGCACAGATACGCAGTATTTT CASRPGGTDTQYF
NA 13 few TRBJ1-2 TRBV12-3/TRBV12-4 TGTGCCAGCAGTTTATCCTTGTACTATGGCTACACCTTC CASSLSLYYGYTF
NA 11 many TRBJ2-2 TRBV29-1 TGCAGCGCTGGCATACCCGGGGAGCTGTTTTTT CSAGIPGELFF
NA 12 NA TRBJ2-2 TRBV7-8 TGTGCCAGCAGTCACTGGGTCGGGGAGCTGTTTTTT CASSHWVGELFF
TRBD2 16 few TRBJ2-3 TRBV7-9 TGTGCCAGCAGCTTAGGGAACAGCGGGGGGACAGATACGCAGTATTTT CASSLGNSGGTDTQYF
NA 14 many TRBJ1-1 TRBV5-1 TGCGCCAGCAGTCCTGGTCCCGTTCTTGGTGAAGCTTTCTTT CASSPGPVLGEAFF
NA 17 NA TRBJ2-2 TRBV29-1 TGCAGCGTTTCCTCATACAAGACAGCTAGGTTCACCGGGGAGCTGTTTTTT CSVSSYKTARFTGELFF
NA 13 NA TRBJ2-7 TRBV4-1 TGCGCCAGCAGCGGCGGGATTGGCTCCGAGCAGTACTTC CASSGGIGSEQYF
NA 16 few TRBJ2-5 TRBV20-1 TGCAGTGCTAGAGATCCCCAGGACTACTTCCAAGAGACCCAGTACTTC CSARDPQDYFQETQYF
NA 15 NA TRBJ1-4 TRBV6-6 TGTGCCAGCAGTGATTCGGGAGCAACTAATGAAAAACTGTTTTTT CASSDSGATNEKLFF
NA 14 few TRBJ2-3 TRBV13 TGTGCCAGCAGCTTGAGGACAGCCACAGATACGCAGTATTTT CASSLRTATDTQYF
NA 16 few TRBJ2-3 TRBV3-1 TGTGCCAGCAGCCAATTTAAGGATGCAGGACCAGATACGCAGTATTTT CASSQFKDAGPDTQYF
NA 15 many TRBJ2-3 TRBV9 TGTGCCAGCAGCTTCCCGTCGGGAGGCACAGATACGCAGTATTTT CASSFPSGGTDTQYF
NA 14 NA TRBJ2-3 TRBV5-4 TGTGCCAGCAGCGAGGACCCTAGCACAGATACGCAGTATTTT CASSEDPSTDTQYF
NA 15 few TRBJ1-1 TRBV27 TGTGCCAGCAGTTTATCGTTTACGGGAAACACTGAAGCTTTCTTT CASSLSFTGNTEAFF
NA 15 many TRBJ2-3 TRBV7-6 TGTGCCAGCAGCCACCGGCGCAGCGCCACAGATACGCAGTATTTT CASSHRRSATDTQYF
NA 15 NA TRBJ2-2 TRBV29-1 TGCAGCGTTGAAGAGTCCCTACAGGGAACCGGGGAGCTGTTTTTT CSVEESLQGTGELFF